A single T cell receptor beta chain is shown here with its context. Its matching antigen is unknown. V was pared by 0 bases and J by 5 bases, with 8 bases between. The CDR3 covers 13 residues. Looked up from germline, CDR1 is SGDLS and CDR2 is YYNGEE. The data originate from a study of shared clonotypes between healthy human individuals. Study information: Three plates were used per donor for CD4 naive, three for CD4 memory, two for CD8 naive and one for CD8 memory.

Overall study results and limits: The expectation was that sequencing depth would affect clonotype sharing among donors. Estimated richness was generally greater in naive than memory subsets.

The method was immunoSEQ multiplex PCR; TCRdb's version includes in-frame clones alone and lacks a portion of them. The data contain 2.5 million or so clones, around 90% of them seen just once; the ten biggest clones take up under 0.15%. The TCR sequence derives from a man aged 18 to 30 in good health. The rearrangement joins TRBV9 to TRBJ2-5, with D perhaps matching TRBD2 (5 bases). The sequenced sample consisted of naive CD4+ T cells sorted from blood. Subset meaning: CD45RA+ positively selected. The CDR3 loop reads CASSVGGWETQYF. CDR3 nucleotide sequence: TGTGCCAGCAGCGTAGGCGGGTGGGAGACCCAGTACTTC. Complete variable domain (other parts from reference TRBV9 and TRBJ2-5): DSGVTQTPKHLITATGQRVTLRCSPRSGDLSVYWYQQSLDQGLQFLIQYYNGEERAKGNILERFSAQQFPDLHSELNLSSLELGDSALYFCASSVGGWETQYFGPGTRLLVL.